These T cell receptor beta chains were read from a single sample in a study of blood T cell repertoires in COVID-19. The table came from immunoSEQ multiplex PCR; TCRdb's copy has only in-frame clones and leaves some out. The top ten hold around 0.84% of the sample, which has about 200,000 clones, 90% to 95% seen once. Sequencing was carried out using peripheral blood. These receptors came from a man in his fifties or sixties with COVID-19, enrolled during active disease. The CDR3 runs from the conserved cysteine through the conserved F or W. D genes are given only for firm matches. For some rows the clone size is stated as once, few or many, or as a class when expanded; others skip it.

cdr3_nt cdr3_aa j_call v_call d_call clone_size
TGCAGCGTTGAGGCCACCGGCGGCACTGAAGCTTTCTTT CSVEATGGTEAFF TRBJ1-1 TRBV29-1 . .
TGTGCCAGCAGTGAAGGTGCAGGGGCCCAGAGATCACCCCTCCACTTT CASSEGAGAQRSPLHF TRBJ1-6 TRBV2 . few
TGTGCCAGCAGTGCCGGGACAGGGTATACTCACGAGCAGTACTTC CASSAGTGYTHEQYF TRBJ2-7 TRBV11-2 TRBD1 .
TGCAGCGTTGCCAGGGGGATGGCCGGGGAGCTGTTTTTT CSVARGMAGELFF TRBJ2-2 TRBV29-1 TRBD1 .
TGTGCCAGCACCTCCCCGGGGGCTAGCGGGCGGAATGAGCAGTTCTTC CASTSPGASGRNEQFF TRBJ2-1 TRBV7-9 TRBD2 .
TGTGCCAGTACCGGGTTCGGCGGAAATCAGCCCCAGCATTTT CASTGFGGNQPQHF TRBJ1-5 TRBV19 . few
TGTGCCAGCAGGCGGGACTCTGGAAACACCATATATTTT CASRRDSGNTIYF TRBJ1-3 TRBV12-3/TRBV12-4 . .
TGTGCCAGCAGTCTAATACAGGGAACTGAAGCTTTCTTT CASSLIQGTEAFF TRBJ1-1 TRBV28 . once
TGTGCCAGCAGCGTAGACAGGGAATCACCCCTCCACTTT CASSVDRESPLHF TRBJ1-6 TRBV9 . .
TGCGCCAGCAGCCAACGACAGGGGGATACGGGCTACACCTTC CASSQRQGDTGYTF TRBJ1-2 TRBV4-1 TRBD1 .
TGTGCCAGCAGTACCGTCCGAAGGGGAAGTAATGAAAAACTGTTTTTT CASSTVRRGSNEKLFF TRBJ1-4 TRBV27 . .
TGTGCCAGCAGTGGCCGATCGTATAGGGGCGGTCCCCGGACCGGGGAGCTGTTTTTT CASSGRSYRGGPRTGELFF TRBJ2-2 TRBV28 . once
TGTGCCAGCTCACCCAAGGGGCTAGCGGGAGGCCTCCTCCGGAGCACAGATACGCAGTATTTT CASSPKGLAGGLLRSTDTQYF TRBJ2-3 TRBV18 TRBD2 .
TGTGCCAGCAGCTTAGATGAGTCCACCGGGGAGCTGTTTTTT CASSLDESTGELFF TRBJ2-2 TRBV7-2 . once
TGTGCCAGCAGCCCAGGACAGGGTCGGGAAGGAGATACGCAGTATTTT CASSPGQGREGDTQYF TRBJ2-3 TRBV11-3 TRBD1 few
TGTGCCAGCAGCGTCTCTTCGAGCTCCTACAATGAGCAGTTCTTC CASSVSSSSYNEQFF TRBJ2-1 TRBV9 . .
TGCGCCACCGGACAGGCACCCACCTACGAGCAGTACTTC CATGQAPTYEQYF TRBJ2-7 TRBV3-1/TRBV3-2 TRBD1 .